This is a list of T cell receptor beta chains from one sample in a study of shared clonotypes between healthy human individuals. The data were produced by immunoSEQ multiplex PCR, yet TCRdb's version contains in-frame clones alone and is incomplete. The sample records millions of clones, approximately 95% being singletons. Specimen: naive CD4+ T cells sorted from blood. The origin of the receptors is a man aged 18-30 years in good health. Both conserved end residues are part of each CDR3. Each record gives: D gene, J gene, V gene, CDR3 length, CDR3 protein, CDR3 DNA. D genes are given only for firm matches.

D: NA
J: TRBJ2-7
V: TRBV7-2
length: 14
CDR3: CASSFRQNNYEQYF
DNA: TGTGCCAGCAGCTTTCGCCAGAACAACTACGAGCAGTACTTC

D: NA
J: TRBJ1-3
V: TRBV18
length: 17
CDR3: CASSPPGAKMSGNTIYF
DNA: TGTGCCAGCTCACCCCCTGGGGCAAAGATGTCTGGAAACACCATATATTTT

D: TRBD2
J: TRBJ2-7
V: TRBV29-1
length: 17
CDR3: CSVEGLAGSLFGDEQYF
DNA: TGCAGCGTTGAAGGACTAGCGGGGAGTCTTTTTGGGGACGAGCAGTACTTC

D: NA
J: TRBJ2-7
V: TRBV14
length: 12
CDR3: CASSQDRVSQYF
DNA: TGTGCCAGCAGCCAAGATCGTGTCTCTCAGTACTTC

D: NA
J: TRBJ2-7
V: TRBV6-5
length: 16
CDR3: CASSYSLLASSYEQYF
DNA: TGTGCCAGCAGTTACTCACTCCTAGCGAGCTCCTACGAGCAGTACTTC

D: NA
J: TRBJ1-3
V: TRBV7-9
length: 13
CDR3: CASGQSSGNTIYF
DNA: TGTGCCAGCGGACAGAGCTCTGGAAACACCATATATTTT

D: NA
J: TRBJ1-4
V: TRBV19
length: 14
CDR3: CASSIGATNEKLFF
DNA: TGTGCCAGTAGTATCGGTGCAACTAATGAAAAACTGTTTTTT

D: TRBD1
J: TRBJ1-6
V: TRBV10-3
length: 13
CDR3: CATWDRYNSPLHF
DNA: TGTGCCACTTGGGACAGGTATAATTCACCCCTCCACTTT

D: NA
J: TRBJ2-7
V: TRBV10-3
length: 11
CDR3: CAISGPGDLYF
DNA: TGTGCCATCAGTGGGCCGGGGGACCTGTACTTC

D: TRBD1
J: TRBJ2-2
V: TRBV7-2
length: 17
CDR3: CASSSPPGQGVTGELFF
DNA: TGTGCCAGCAGCTCGCCCCCGGGACAGGGTGTCACCGGGGAGCTGTTTTTT

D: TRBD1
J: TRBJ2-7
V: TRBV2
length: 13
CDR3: CASTVEAGGEQYF
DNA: TGTGCCAGCACCGTCGAGGCAGGGGGCGAGCAGTACTTC

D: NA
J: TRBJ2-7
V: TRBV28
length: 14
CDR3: CASSPTESSYEQYF
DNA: TGTGCCAGCAGTCCGACGGAGAGCTCCTACGAGCAGTACTTC

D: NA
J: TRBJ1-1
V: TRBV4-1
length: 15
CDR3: CASSQGPTENTEAFF
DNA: TGCGCCAGCAGCCAAGGACCGACTGAGAACACTGAAGCTTTCTTT

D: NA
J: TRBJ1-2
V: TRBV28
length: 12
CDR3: CASSLAEYGYTF
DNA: TGTGCCAGCAGTTTGGCAGAATATGGCTACACCTTC